Listed here are 21 T cell receptor beta chains from one sample, sequenced in a study of T cells in Graves' hyperthyroidism and ophthalmopathy. Amplified regions were TCR beta CDR3 sequences from RNA transcripts. The TCR CDR3 was amplified in a first-round RT-PCR using the HTBI primer set. TCRdb reprocessed the multiplex PCR reads via MiXCR and lists one record per CDR3 protein. This table holds hundreds of thousands of distinct CDR3 sequences, approximately 15% found once. Sequences were obtained from blood. These receptors came from a woman in her 40s with Graves' ophthalmopathy.

The J gene is TRBJ2-5, the V gene TRBV30, with D possibly TRBD2 on 6 matching bases. Trimming took off 2 bases at V and 8 bases at J, with 12 bases between the two ends. CDR1 is GTSNPN, CDR2 SVGIG, per germline (reference sequence). The CDR3 is 12 residues long. CDR3 sequence: CAWSLSGRTQYF. The CDR3 region has the DNA TGTGCCTGGAGTTTGAGCGGGCGTACCCAGTACTTC.

This clonotype was detected ten times or more. The V gene is TRBV5-1, the J gene TRBJ1-6; 8 bases are a match to TRBD1. Trimming took 3 bases from V and 10 from J; bases not matched to a gene: 9. The CDR3 has 15 amino acids. Germline values: CDR1 SGHRS, CDR2 YFSETQ. DNA of the CDR3: TGCGCCAGCAGCTACGGGACAGGCTTCGAGTCACCCCTCCACTTT. Its translation is CASSYGTGFESPLHF.

The CDR3 reads CASSRAASPGNTIYF. The CDR3 DNA reads TGTGCCAGCAGCCGGGCCGCCAGTCCTGGAAACACCATATATTTT. The rearrangement uses TRBV6-1 and TRBJ1-3; D is ambiguous. The CDR3 is made up of 15 amino acids. The V and J ends lost 6 bases and 2 bases respectively, with 14 bases between them. The germline CDR1 and CDR2 sequences are MNHNS and SASEGT.

This chain connects TRBV3-1 to TRBJ1-4; 9 bases line up with TRBD1. The CDR3 has 16 residues. Germline CDR1 LGHDT, CDR2 YNNKEL (reference sequence). V lost 4 bases and J lost 7; bases outside the gene matches: 10. CDR3 nucleotide sequence: TGTGCCAGCAGCCTACAAGCCGGGACAGGGAGTGAAAAACTGTTTTTT. It yields the protein CASSLQAGTGSEKLFF.

The chain has TRBV7-9 and TRBJ1-6, with D possibly TRBD1 on 5 matching bases. This CDR3 contains 14 residues. Germline CDR1 is SEHNR and CDR2 is FQNEAQ (reference sequence). The V gene lost 5 bases and the J gene lost 6 bases, with 11 bases spanning the gap. The CDR3 sequence: CASSPRVANSPLHF. The CDR3 DNA follows: TGTGCCAGCAGCCCCAGGGTCGCTAATTCACCCCTCCACTTT.

This clonotype was recorded many times. The gene calls are TRBV5-1 and TRBJ2-2; D is ambiguous. The CDR3 is 14 amino acids. Per germline, CDR1 SGHRS and CDR2 YFSETQ. Trimming pared 0 bases from V and 1 base from J, leaving 4 bases between. This CDR3 is CASSLEQNTGELFF. CDR3 sequence (DNA): TGCGCCAGCAGCTTGGAGCAGAACACCGGGGAGCTGTTTTTT.

This clonotype was counted at least ten times. J is TRBJ1-1 and V is TRBV28, with TRBD1 as a possible D gene (5 bases). Trimming removed 7 bases from V and 4 bases from J, with 22 bases in between. CDR3 length: 16 residues. CDR1 and CDR2 from the germline V gene are MDHEN and SYDVKM. The CDR3 bases are TGTGCCAGCACCCTGGTGGGGGGGAGGCTGGGCACTGAAGCTTTCTTT. Translation: CASTLVGGRLGTEAFF.

This clonotype came up a few times. This chain joins TRBV5-6 and TRBJ1-1; 7 bases map to TRBD1. The CDR3 has 17 residues. Trimming at V came to 4 bases and at J to 1 base, leaving 13 bases not matched to a gene. The V gene's germline CDR1 is SGHDT and CDR2 YYEEEE. CDR3 sequence reads: CASSPLTGQPWNTEAFF. In DNA, the CDR3 is TGTGCCAGCAGCCCATTGACGGGACAGCCGTGGAACACTGAAGCTTTCTTT.

This clonotype was counted many times. The chain joins TRBV18 to TRBJ2-7; maybe TRBD1 (6 bases). V was shortened by 2 bases and J by 4 bases, with 12 bases between the two germline ends. From germline, CDR1 is KGHSH and CDR2 LQKENI. The CDR3 is made up of 14 amino acids. The CDR3 protein is CASSPRTGFYEQYF. CDR3 nucleotides: TGTGCCAGCTCACCAAGAACAGGGTTTTACGAGCAGTACTTC.

This clonotype was observed a handful of times. J is TRBJ2-7 and V is TRBV11-2, with a possible D match to TRBD1 (5 bases). This CDR3 has 15 residues. Germline V CDR1 and CDR2: SGHAT, FQNNGV. The V end was cut by 5 bases, the J end by 2 bases, with 16 bases between. The CDR3 is CASSLSSLGPYEQYF. The CDR3, as DNA: TGTGCCAGCAGCCTCAGTTCATTGGGGCCCTACGAGCAGTACTTC.

This clonotype was detected many times. This chain joins TRBV28 and TRBJ2-7; 7 bases align to TRBD2. This CDR3 contains 15 residues. V shed 4 bases and J 2 bases; nucleotides not matched to a gene: 8. Germline V lookup: CDR1 MDHEN, CDR2 SYDVKM. The CDR3 bases are TGTGCCAGCAGTTCCCGACTAGCCAACACCTACGAGCAGTACTTC. It codes for CASSSRLANTYEQYF. Complete variable domain (other parts from reference TRBV28 and TRBJ2-7): DVKVTQSSRYLVKRTGEKVFLECVQDMDHENMFWYRQDPGLGLRLIYFSYDVKMKEKGDIPEGYSVSREKKERFSLILESASTNQTSMYLCASSSRLANTYEQYFGPGTRLTVT.

CDR3 loop: CASSLGPGQSSYNSPLHF. The CDR3 nucleotides read TGTGCCAGCAGCTTAGGTCCAGGGCAGAGCTCCTATAATTCACCCCTCCACTTT. This sequence joins TRBV13 and TRBJ1-6, with D tentatively TRBD1 (5 bases). The V and J ends lost 0 bases and 0 bases respectively, with 12 bases between them. Germline CDR1 and CDR2: PRHDT and FYEKMQ (reference sequence). CDR3 length: 18 amino acids. Based on the CDR3 plus reference TRBV13 and TRBJ1-6, the full variable domain is AAGVIQSPRHLIKEKRETATLKCYPIPRHDTVYWYQQGPGQDPQFLISFYEKMQSDKGSIPDRFSAQQFSDYHSELNMSSLELGDSALYFCASSLGPGQSSYNSPLHFGNGTRLTVT.

The sample holds a few counts of this clonotype. The rearrangement uses TRBV9 and TRBJ2-3, with a weak D call TRBD2 (5 bases). This CDR3 contains 14 residues. Trimming removed 2 bases from V and 0 bases from J, with 7 bases in between. CDR1 and CDR2 from the germline V gene are SGDLS and YYNGEE. DNA of the CDR3: TGTGCCAGCAGCGTCCTAGCCAGCACAGATACGCAGTATTTT. Its translation is CASSVLASTDTQYF.

This clonotype was detected a few times. This sequence joins TRBV7-9 and TRBJ2-3, with TRBD1 matching over 8 bases. J gave up 4 bases and V 0 bases, and 6 bases lay outside the gene matches. CDR3 length equals 16 residues. Per germline, CDR1 SEHNR and CDR2 FQNEAQ (reference sequence). The CDR3 reads CASSLASGGGADTQYF. CDR3 nucleotides: TGTGCCAGCAGCTTAGCTTCAGGGGGCGGAGCAGATACGCAGTATTTT.

This clonotype has at least ten counts. J is TRBJ2-1 and V is TRBV20-1, with D uncertain. Germline V lookup: CDR1 DFQATT, CDR2 SNEGSKA (reference sequence). Trimming stripped 2 bases from V and 6 bases from J, with 8 bases between. The CDR3 spans 12 residues. As DNA, the CDR3 is TGCAGTGCTAGATTTCCTTCCAATGAGCAGTTCTTC. Translating gives CSARFPSNEQFF.

This clonotype occurred a few times. This rearrangement joins TRBV5-1 to TRBJ2-5; D tentatively fits TRBD1 or TRBD2 (5 bases each). From germline, CDR1 is SGHRS and CDR2 YFSETQ. The V gene lost 0 bases and the J gene lost 8 bases, with 14 bases spanning the gap. The CDR3 contains 14 residues. CDR3 protein: CASSLGTPDNTQYF. Written as DNA, the CDR3 is TGCGCCAGCAGCTTGGGGACTCCGGACAACACCCAGTACTTC.

The chain uses TRBV2 and TRBJ1-6, with unresolved D. Trimming took off 2 bases at V and 0 bases at J, with 8 bases between the two ends. Germline loops: CDR1 SNHLY, CDR2 FYNNEI. This CDR3 contains 16 residues. CDR3 in DNA: TGTGCCAGCAGTGAACGGAGGAGCTCCTATAATTCACCCCTCCACTTT. Translation: CASSERRSSYNSPLHF.

This clonotype was detected many times. V and J are TRBV2 and TRBJ1-5; no definite D call. Trimming took off 5 bases at V and 6 bases at J, with 14 bases between the two ends. This CDR3 contains 14 residues. Germline CDR1 is SNHLY and CDR2 is FYNNEI. The CDR3 protein is CASSQRFSSQPQHF. The CDR3 region has the DNA TGTGCCAGCAGTCAACGGTTTAGTAGTCAGCCCCAGCATTTT.

The CDR3 coding sequence is TGTGCCAGTAGGTCGGGGCCGGGACAGGACTACAATGAGCAGTTCTTC. It yields the protein CASRSGPGQDYNEQFF. V gene TRBV19 combines with J gene TRBJ2-1; 8 positions agree with TRBD1. This CDR3 comprises 16 residues. V was pared by 6 bases and J by 3 bases, with 10 bases of the junction left unmatched. Germline V gene data show CDR1 as LNHDA and CDR2 as SQIVND (reference sequence).

This clonotype occurred many times. The J gene is TRBJ2-7, the V gene TRBV11-1; either TRBD1 or TRBD2 may supply D (5 bases each). This CDR3 spans 15 amino acids. The V gene's germline CDR1 is SGHAT and CDR2 FQDESV (reference sequence). The V end was cut by 2 bases, the J end by 7 bases, with 18 bases between. This chain's CDR3 is CASSLNFQGSGEQYF. The CDR3 nucleotides are TGTGCCAGCAGCTTAAATTTCCAGGGCTCGGGGGAGCAGTACTTC.

The chain employs TRBV18 and TRBJ2-1, with unresolved D. Trimming shortened V by 6 bases and J by 14 bases, and 17 bases separated the two germline ends. Germline V gene data show CDR1 as KGHSH and CDR2 as LQKENI. The CDR3 is 12 amino acids. CDR3 amino acids: CASSPTGPSEFF. CDR3 DNA sequence: TGTGCCAGCTCCCCCACTGGCCCTAGTGAGTTCTTC.